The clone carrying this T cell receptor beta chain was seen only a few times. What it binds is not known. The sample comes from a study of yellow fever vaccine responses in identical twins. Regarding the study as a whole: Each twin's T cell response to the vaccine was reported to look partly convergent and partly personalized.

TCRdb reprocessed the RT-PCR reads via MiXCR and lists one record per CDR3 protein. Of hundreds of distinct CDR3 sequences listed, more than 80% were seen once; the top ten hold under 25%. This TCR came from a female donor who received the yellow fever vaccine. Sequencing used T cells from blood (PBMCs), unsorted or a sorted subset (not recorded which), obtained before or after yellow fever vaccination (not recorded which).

CDR3 sequence: CASSPDRFGSEAFF. The DNA of the CDR3 is TGTGCCAGCAGCCCCGACAGGTTTGGTTCGGAAGCTTTCTTT. This rearrangement joins TRBV6-1 to TRBJ1-1; a possible D gene is TRBD1 (6 bases). V was pared by 6 bases and J by 8 bases, with 19 bases between. Germline V gene data show CDR1 as MNHNS and CDR2 as SASEGT. The CDR3 consists of 14 residues.